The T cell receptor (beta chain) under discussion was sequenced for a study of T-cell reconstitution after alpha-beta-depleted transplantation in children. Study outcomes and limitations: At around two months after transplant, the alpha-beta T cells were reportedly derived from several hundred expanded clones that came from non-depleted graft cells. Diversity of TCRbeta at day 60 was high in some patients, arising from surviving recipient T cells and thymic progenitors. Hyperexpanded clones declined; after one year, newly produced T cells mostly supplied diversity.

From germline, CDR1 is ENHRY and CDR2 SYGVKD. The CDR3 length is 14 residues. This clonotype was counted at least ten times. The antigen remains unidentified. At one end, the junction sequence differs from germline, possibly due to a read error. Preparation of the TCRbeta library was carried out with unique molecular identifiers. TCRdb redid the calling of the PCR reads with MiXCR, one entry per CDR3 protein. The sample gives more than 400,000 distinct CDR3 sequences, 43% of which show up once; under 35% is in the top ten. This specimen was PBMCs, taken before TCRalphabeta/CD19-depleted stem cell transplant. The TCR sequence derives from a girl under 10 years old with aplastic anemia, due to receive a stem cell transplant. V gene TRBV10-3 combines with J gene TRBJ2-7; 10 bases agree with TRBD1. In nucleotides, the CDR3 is TGTGCCACCAGTCCGGGACAGGGGCAGTACGAGCAGTACTTC. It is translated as CATSPGQGQYEQYF.